This T cell receptor (beta chain) stems from a study of blood T cell repertoires in COVID-19. The CDR3 covers 16 residues. V lost 3 bases and J lost 2, with 17 bases in between. Germline CDR1 reads SGHNT; CDR2 reads YYREEE (reference sequence). Generated by immunoSEQ multiplex PCR, the TCRdb table keeps only in-frame clones and is missing some. The repertoire holds some 300,000 clones, with roughly 86% as singletons. The origin of this receptor is a woman aged 25 to 45 who had recovered from COVID-19. The gene calls are TRBV5-4 and TRBJ1-2; TRBD1 might be the D (6 bases). The sample taken for sequencing was PBMCs or T cells enriched from blood (not recorded which). The CDR3 sequence: CASSSAGQRANYGYTF. In DNA form, the CDR3 reads TGTGCCAGCAGCTCGGCCGGACAGAGGGCCAACTATGGCTACACCTTC. Looking up the rest from reference TRBV5-4 and TRBJ1-2 gives the full variable domain: ETGVTQSPTHLIKTRGQQVTLRCSSQSGHNTVSWYQQALGQGPQFIFQYYREEENGRGNFPPRFSGLQFPNYSSELNVNALELDDSALYLCASSSAGQRANYGYTFGSGTRLTVV.